These 4 T cell receptor beta chains originate from one sample sequenced in a study of post-analysis software for immune sequencing data. Presence of unique molecular identifiers characterized the TCR beta cDNA libraries. TCRdb reprocessed the PCR reads with MiXCR, giving one entry per CDR3 protein. The sample holds approximately 250,000 distinct CDR3 sequences, 36% seen once. Study-level findings and limits: About five TRBV segments, including TRBV5-6, TRBV5-1 and TRBV20-1, were more frequent in patients than controls.

Their antigen targets remain unknown. The sequencing sample was made of blood. The receptors originated from a girl under 18 with multiple sclerosis.

A few counts support this clonotype. V and J are TRBV28 and TRBJ2-7, with D unresolved. Germline V gene data show CDR1 as MDHEN and CDR2 as SYDVKM. CDR3 length equals 16 residues. V shed 3 bases and J shed 0 bases, with 15 bases lying between them. CDR3 nucleotide sequence: TGTGCCAGCAGTTTGAACATTCCGACGGCCTCCTACGAGCAGTACTTC. It encodes CASSLNIPTASYEQYF.

This clonotype has a count of ten or more. The rearrangement links TRBV27 to TRBJ1-5; TRBD1 aligns across 8 bases. Germline V gene lookup returns CDR1 MNHEY and CDR2 SMNVEV (reference sequence). J was trimmed by 1 base and V by 6 bases; bases with no gene match: 2. The CDR3 is made up of 14 amino acids. The CDR3 DNA is TGTGCCAGCAGGACAGGGGCGAGCAATCAGCCCCAGCATTTT. Its protein is CASRTGASNQPQHF.

This clonotype appeared many times. The chain couples TRBV15 to TRBJ1-5; 7 nucleotides align to TRBD1. Losses at the gene ends were 5 bases for V and 5 bases for J; bases not matched to a gene: 15. The CDR3 covers 17 residues. Per the germline V gene, CDR1 is LNHNV and CDR2 is YYDKDF (reference sequence). The CDR3 is CATSGSTRTGGHQPQHF. The DNA of the CDR3 is TGTGCCACCAGCGGATCTACCAGGACAGGAGGGCATCAGCCCCAGCATTTT.

This clonotype was detected a few times. The chain couples TRBV7-9 to TRBJ1-1, with unresolved D. CDR1 and CDR2 from the germline V gene are SEHNR and FQNEAQ (reference sequence). Between the trimmed V and J ends, which lost 3 bases and 6 bases, there was a span of 20 bases. This CDR3 region has 16 residues. The CDR3 here is CASSFASPLAWAEAFF. CDR3 DNA sequence: TGTGCCAGCAGCTTTGCGAGCCCCCTGGCCTGGGCTGAAGCTTTCTTT.